Given below is one T cell receptor (beta chain) in context. The data derive from a study of blood T cell repertoires in COVID-19. Across the study: Acute and convalescent COVID-19 specimens originated in the United States, Italy and Spain. T cells, B-cell-depleted T cells, or PBMCs supplied cDNA or gDNA.

With 5 bases clipped from V and 4 bases from J, the junction kept 6 bases outside the gene matches. Germline-derived CDR1 and CDR2 are SGHTA and FQGTGA. The CDR3 totals 15 residues. Assay: immunoSEQ multiplex PCR; the TCRdb copy retains only in-frame clones and omits some. The data hold approximately 210,000 clones, with 88% observed a single time. This clonotype was sampled from a man aged 65 to 79 with acute or convalescent COVID-19. The sequencing input was peripheral blood. The J gene is TRBJ2-2, the V gene TRBV7-3; 8 nucleotides align to TRBD1. The CDR3, as DNA: TGTGCCAGCAGCCGGGACAGGCTAGGCACCGGGGAGCTGTTTTTT. Its translation is CASSRDRLGTGELFF. Full variable domain (rest looked up from reference TRBV7-3 and TRBJ2-2): GAGVSQTPSNKVTEKGKYVELRCDPISGHTALYWYRQSLGQGPEFLIYFQGTGAADDSGLPNDRFFAVRPEGSVSTLKIQRTERGDSAVYLCASSRDRLGTGELFFGEGSRLTVL.